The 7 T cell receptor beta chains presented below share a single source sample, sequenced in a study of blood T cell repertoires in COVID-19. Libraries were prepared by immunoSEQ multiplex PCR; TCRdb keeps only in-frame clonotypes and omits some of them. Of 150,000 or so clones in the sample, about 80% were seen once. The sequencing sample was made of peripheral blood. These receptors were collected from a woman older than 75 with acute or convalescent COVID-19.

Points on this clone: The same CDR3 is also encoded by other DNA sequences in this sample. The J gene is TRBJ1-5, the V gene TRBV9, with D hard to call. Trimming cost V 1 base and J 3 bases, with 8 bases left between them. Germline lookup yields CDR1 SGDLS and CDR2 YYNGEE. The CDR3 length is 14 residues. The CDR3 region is CASSVSGDNQPQHF. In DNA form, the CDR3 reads TGTGCCAGCAGCGTATCCGGGGACAATCAGCCCCAGCATTTT.

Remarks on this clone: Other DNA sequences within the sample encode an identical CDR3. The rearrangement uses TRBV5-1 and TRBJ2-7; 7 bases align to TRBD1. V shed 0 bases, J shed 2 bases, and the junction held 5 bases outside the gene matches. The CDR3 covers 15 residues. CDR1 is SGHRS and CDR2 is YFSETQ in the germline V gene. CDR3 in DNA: TGCGCCAGCAGCTTGGTGGGGCAGGGGGCCTACGAGCAGTACTTC. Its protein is CASSLVGQGAYEQYF.

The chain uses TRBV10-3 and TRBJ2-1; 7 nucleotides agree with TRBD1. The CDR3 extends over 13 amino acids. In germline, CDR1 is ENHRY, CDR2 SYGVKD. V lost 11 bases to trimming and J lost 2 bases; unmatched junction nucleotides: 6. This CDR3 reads CAAGTVPYNEQFF. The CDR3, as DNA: TGTGCCGCCGGGACAGTTCCCTACAATGAGCAGTTCTTC.

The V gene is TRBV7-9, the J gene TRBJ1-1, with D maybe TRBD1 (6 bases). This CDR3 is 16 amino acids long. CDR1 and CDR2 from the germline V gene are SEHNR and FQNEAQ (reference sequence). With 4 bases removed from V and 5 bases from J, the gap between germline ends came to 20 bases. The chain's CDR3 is CASSSHQNRARTEAFF. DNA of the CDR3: TGTGCCAGCAGCTCACACCAGAACAGGGCTCGAACTGAAGCTTTCTTT.

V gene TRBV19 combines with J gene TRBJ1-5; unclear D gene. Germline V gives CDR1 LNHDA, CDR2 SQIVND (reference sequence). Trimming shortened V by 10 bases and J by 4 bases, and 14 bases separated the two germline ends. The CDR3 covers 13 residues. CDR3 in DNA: TGTGCCACCCGTCGAGGGAAAAATCAGCCCCAGCATTTT. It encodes CATRRGKNQPQHF.

CDR3 DNA sequence: TGTGCCAGCAGCGGAGACACCTCGAAGCCCTACTCCTACGAGCAGTACTTC. It encodes CASSGDTSKPYSYEQYF. The chain has TRBV9 and TRBJ2-7; D unresolved. The CDR3 covers 17 residues. Germline lookup yields CDR1 SGDLS and CDR2 YYNGEE. Between the trimmed V and J ends, which lost 3 bases and 0 bases, there was a span of 19 bases.

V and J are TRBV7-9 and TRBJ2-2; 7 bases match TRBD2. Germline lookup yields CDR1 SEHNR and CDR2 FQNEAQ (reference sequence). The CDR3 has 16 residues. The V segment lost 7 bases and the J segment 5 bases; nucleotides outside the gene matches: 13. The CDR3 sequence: CASNPERGLRTGELFF. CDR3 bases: TGTGCCAGCAACCCGGAGCGGGGCTTAAGAACCGGGGAGCTGTTTTTT.